A single sample is the source of the 10 T cell receptor beta chains below, sequenced in a study of cytomegalovirus exposure and HLA in healthy donors. Amplification used 60 Vbeta primers and 13 Jbeta primers. Assay used: immunoSEQ multiplex PCR; TCRdb lists only in-frame clones, some missing. Of some 250,000 clones listed, about 80% are singletons. The sequenced sample consisted of PBMCs. The receptors shown here come from a woman in her 40s in good health and CMV-seropositive.

This clone has only a few counts. V gene TRBV11-1 combines with J gene TRBJ2-2; D not resolved. The CDR3 loop spans 13 amino acids. The germline gives CDR1 SGHAT, CDR2 FQDESV (reference sequence). V lost 4 bases and J lost 6, with 9 bases in between. The CDR3 region is CASSSLRAGELFF. The DNA of the CDR3 is TGTGCCAGCAGCTCCCTCCGGGCCGGGGAGCTGTTTTTT.

As regards this clone: The sample contains more than one DNA sequence encoding this CDR3. The J gene is TRBJ1-5, the V gene TRBV23-1, with TRBD1 matching over 7 bases. TRBV23-1 qualifies as an ORF whose function is uncertain. With V trimmed by 0 bases and J by 0 bases, 8 bases remained unmatched. The CDR3 runs 18 residues. The DNA of the CDR3 is TGCGCCAGCAGTCAATCGATGGGACAGCCATATAGCAATCAGCCCCAGCATTTT. It is translated as CASSQSMGQPYSNQPQHF.

This clone was seen once. CDR3 region: CAISSSGQGAYGYTF. CDR3 DNA: TGTGCCATCAGTTCATCGGGACAGGGGGCATATGGCTACACCTTC. This chain connects TRBV10-3 to TRBJ1-2, with TRBD1 identical over 12 bases. This CDR3 has 15 amino acids. V lost 5 bases to trimming and J lost 5 bases; unmatched junction nucleotides: 6. The germline gives CDR1 ENHRY, CDR2 SYGVKD.

The J gene is TRBJ1-4, the V gene TRBV4-2; TRBD1 might be the D (5 bases). This CDR3 comprises 15 residues. The V end was cut by 4 bases, the J end by 5 bases, with 14 bases between. CDR1 and CDR2 from the germline V gene are LGHNA and YNFKEQ. CDR3 amino acids: CASSPEVGQNEKLFF. CDR3 bases: TGTGCCAGCAGCCCCGAGGTGGGGCAAAATGAAAAACTGTTTTTT.

As to this clone: Compared with germline, one end of the junction differs, possibly owing to a read error. J is TRBJ1-2 and V is TRBV7-9, with a possible D match to TRBD1 (5 bases). CDR3 size: 13 residues. CDR1 SEHNR and CDR2 FQNEAQ come from the germline V gene (reference sequence). CDR3 in amino acids: CSSSRGTSYGYTF. The DNA for the CDR3 is TGTTCCAGCAGCCGGGGGACGAGCTATGGCTACACCTTC.

The chain joins TRBV9 to TRBJ1-1, with D unclear. CDR1 SGDLS and CDR2 YYNGEE come from the germline V gene. The CDR3 length is 14 residues. The V gene lost 0 bases and the J gene lost 5 bases, with 11 bases spanning the gap. The CDR3 nucleotides are TGTGCCAGCAGCGTAGGCCAGTCATGGACTGAAGCTTTCTTT. It translates to CASSVGQSWTEAFF.

This chain joins TRBV5-1 and TRBJ1-2; 9 bases line up with TRBD1. In germline, CDR1 is SGHRS, CDR2 YFSETQ. The CDR3 runs 14 residues. V was clipped by 0 bases and J by 7 bases; unmatched bases: 4. CDR3: CASSLVGTGPGYTF. Here the CDR3 DNA reads TGCGCCAGCAGCTTGGTGGGGACAGGGCCTGGCTACACCTTC.

V gene TRBV18 combines with J gene TRBJ2-7; 14 bases match TRBD2. The junction had 3 bases not matched to a gene; V was cut back by 5 bases and J by 0 bases. The germline gives CDR1 KGHSH, CDR2 LQKENI. The CDR3 is 16 amino acids. In DNA form, the CDR3 reads TGTGCCAGCTCAGGACTAGCGGGAGGCACCTCCTACGAGCAGTACTTC. It specifies CASSGLAGGTSYEQYF. Using reference TRBV18 and TRBJ2-7 for the parts outside the CDR3, the full variable domain is NAGVMQNPRHLVRRRGQEARLRCSPMKGHSHVYWYRQLPEEGLKFMVYLQKENIIDESGMPKERFSAEFPKEGPSILRIQQVVRGDSAAYFCASSGLAGGTSYEQYFGPGTRLTVT.

In its sample, this clone was seen once. The V call is TRBV6-5, the J call TRBJ1-5, with TRBD1 identical over 8 bases. The CDR3 is 15 residues long. Germline CDR1 is MNHEY and CDR2 is SVGAGI. The V and J ends lost 6 bases and 1 base, in that order; junction bases with no gene match: 5. The DNA of the CDR3 is TGTGCCAGCAGCCGACAGGGGATGAGCAATCAGCCCCAGCATTTT. Translating it yields CASSRQGMSNQPQHF.

The chain links TRBV2 to TRBJ2-2; 8 nucleotides match TRBD2. This CDR3 contains 16 residues. V was pared by 2 bases and J by 10 bases, with 12 bases of the junction left unmatched. Germline CDR1 is SNHLY and CDR2 is FYNNEI. The CDR3 bases are TGTGCCAGCAGTGAAAGAGTAGCGGGGTCCGCGGAGGAGCTGTTTTTT. Protein: CASSERVAGSAEELFF.